This is a list of T cell receptor beta chains from one sample in a study of early T cells in non-severe SARS-CoV-2 infection. TCRdb re-analysed the 5' RACE reads in MiXCR, keeping a single row per CDR3 protein. The sample yields 90,000 to 120,000 distinct CDR3 sequences, over 8.5% seen once. The sequenced material came from whole blood. The receptors derive from an adult who was a healthcare worker with PCR-confirmed SARS-CoV-2 infection or an uninfected control (not recorded which). The conserved cysteine and the conserved F or W are not part of the CDR3 here. Fields, in order: CDR3 protein, clone size, J gene, V gene. Not all rows give a size; the values are once, few, many and, for expanded clones, a class.

CDR3 protein: ASSYSRTEAF; clone size: few; J gene: TRBJ1-1; V gene: TRBV6-2/TRBV6-3
CDR3 protein: ASSSSPNYEQY; clone size: .; J gene: TRBJ2-7; V gene: TRBV5-1
CDR3 protein: ASSSSGGFPEAF; clone size: many; J gene: TRBJ1-1; V gene: TRBV7-8
CDR3 protein: ASSTEPGTISYNEQF; clone size: .; J gene: TRBJ2-1; V gene: TRBV9
CDR3 protein: ASSLAVSSYNSPLH; clone size: many; J gene: TRBJ1-6; V gene: TRBV5-1
CDR3 protein: ASSVAPLGMNTEAF; clone size: .; J gene: TRBJ1-1; V gene: TRBV9
CDR3 protein: ASSLAMLAGFTSGANVLT; clone size: few; J gene: TRBJ2-6; V gene: TRBV7-9
CDR3 protein: ASTQGSLSGRASYEQY; clone size: .; J gene: TRBJ2-7; V gene: TRBV28
CDR3 protein: ASSELGSYEQY; clone size: many; J gene: TRBJ2-7; V gene: TRBV6-1
CDR3 protein: ASSHQGFGNEQF; clone size: few; J gene: TRBJ2-1; V gene: TRBV6-5
CDR3 protein: ASSQAGIGTMRDNEQF; clone size: many; J gene: TRBJ2-1; V gene: TRBV4-1
CDR3 protein: SLGLAVQETQY; clone size: .; J gene: TRBJ2-5; V gene: TRBV20-1
CDR3 protein: ASSREGETQY; clone size: many; J gene: TRBJ2-5; V gene: TRBV11-2
CDR3 protein: ASSFYSGNTGELF; clone size: .; J gene: TRBJ2-2; V gene: TRBV7-9
CDR3 protein: ASSLWGNTEAF; clone size: few; J gene: TRBJ1-1; V gene: TRBV11-2
CDR3 protein: ASSNTGELF; clone size: many; J gene: TRBJ2-2; V gene: TRBV6-2/TRBV6-3
CDR3 protein: ASRGQANTEAF; clone size: .; J gene: TRBJ1-1; V gene: TRBV27
CDR3 protein: ASSVGLAGTDTQY; clone size: many; J gene: TRBJ2-3; V gene: TRBV9
CDR3 protein: ASSQDLVDRDYGYT; clone size: once; J gene: TRBJ1-2; V gene: TRBV4-1
CDR3 protein: ASSSQSGGSEQY; clone size: many; J gene: TRBJ2-7; V gene: TRBV11-2
CDR3 protein: ASGLAETYNEQF; clone size: few; J gene: TRBJ2-1; V gene: TRBV28
CDR3 protein: SASMGAAYEQY; clone size: .; J gene: TRBJ2-7; V gene: TRBV20-1
CDR3 protein: ASSPDRVRETQY; clone size: many; J gene: TRBJ2-5; V gene: TRBV28
CDR3 protein: ASSLGLEYEQY; clone size: few; J gene: TRBJ2-7; V gene: TRBV7-6
CDR3 protein: ASSPPGTGVVTDTQY; clone size: .; J gene: TRBJ2-3; V gene: TRBV28
CDR3 protein: ASGEDRGVWNTGELF; clone size: few; J gene: TRBJ2-2; V gene: TRBV3-1
CDR3 protein: ATQAGGTDTQY; clone size: many; J gene: TRBJ2-3; V gene: TRBV27
CDR3 protein: ASSERDAGYAETQY; clone size: .; J gene: TRBJ2-5; V gene: TRBV28
CDR3 protein: ASSLAWGPDTQY; clone size: few; J gene: TRBJ2-3; V gene: TRBV5-1
CDR3 protein: ASSLEYGRKAF; clone size: medium-sized; J gene: TRBJ1-1; V gene: TRBV7-2
CDR3 protein: SVATGGHTEAF; clone size: few; J gene: TRBJ1-1; V gene: TRBV29-1
CDR3 protein: ASTAGTAGSGIETQY; clone size: many; J gene: TRBJ2-5; V gene: TRBV6-6
CDR3 protein: SAIGPNLNEQY; clone size: few; J gene: TRBJ2-7; V gene: TRBV20-1
CDR3 protein: SASNPRSTNEKLF; clone size: many; J gene: TRBJ1-4; V gene: TRBV20-1
CDR3 protein: ASSLVSGLGWDVLT; clone size: .; J gene: TRBJ2-6; V gene: TRBV5-6
CDR3 protein: ASSETLSRSAYEQY; clone size: .; J gene: TRBJ2-7; V gene: TRBV2
CDR3 protein: ATSDKSSGTGFEDTQY; clone size: .; J gene: TRBJ2-3; V gene: TRBV24-1
CDR3 protein: ASSAPLSGKSIYEQY; clone size: .; J gene: TRBJ2-7; V gene: TRBV27
CDR3 protein: ASSLLSSEQY; clone size: .; J gene: TRBJ2-7; V gene: TRBV28
CDR3 protein: ASSLLDDQPQH; clone size: .; J gene: TRBJ1-5; V gene: TRBV12-3/TRBV12-4
CDR3 protein: ASKTSSGANVLT; clone size: few; J gene: TRBJ2-6; V gene: TRBV6-2/TRBV6-3
CDR3 protein: ASSQEGEGRDIQY; clone size: few; J gene: TRBJ2-4; V gene: TRBV4-2
CDR3 protein: ASSYSRGSENTIY; clone size: few; J gene: TRBJ1-3; V gene: TRBV6-2/TRBV6-3
CDR3 protein: ASSLKRETQY; clone size: once; J gene: TRBJ2-5; V gene: TRBV7-2
CDR3 protein: ASSTGAAYEQY; clone size: many; J gene: TRBJ2-7; V gene: TRBV7-9
CDR3 protein: ASSVGSGTGRALGELF; clone size: .; J gene: TRBJ2-2; V gene: TRBV9